These 17 T cell receptor beta chains were all obtained from the same sample, sequenced in a study of blood T cell repertoires in COVID-19. Clones were read by immunoSEQ multiplex PCR, and TCRdb kept only the in-frame ones, dropping some. Of hundreds of thousands of clones listed, approximately 90% are singletons. What was sequenced was peripheral blood. These receptors were obtained from a woman aged 30 to 39 with active or convalescent COVID-19.

In this sample, this clone turned up a few times. The J gene is TRBJ2-7, the V gene TRBV6-5; possible D gene TRBD2, 6 bases. Germline V gene sequence: CDR1 MNHEY, CDR2 SVGAGI. V lost 8 bases to trimming and J lost 4 bases, with 18 bases between them. The CDR3 runs 14 residues. CDR3: CASRAPGGAYEQYF. DNA of the CDR3: TGTGCCAGCCGCGCTCCCGGCGGGGCATACGAGCAGTACTTC.

This clone was found once. The genes are TRBV19 and TRBJ1-1; D ambiguous. Trimming stripped 10 bases from V and 3 bases from J, with 15 bases between. This CDR3 has 13 amino acids. Germline V gene data show CDR1 as LNHDA and CDR2 as SQIVND (reference sequence). The CDR3 spells CATSEGHDTEAFF. CDR3 DNA sequence: TGTGCCACCTCGGAGGGTCACGACACTGAAGCTTTCTTT.

The rearrangement links TRBV27 to TRBJ2-2, with TRBD2 matching over 11 bases. Germline loops: CDR1 MNHEY, CDR2 SMNVEV (reference sequence). V was clipped by 4 bases and J by 4 bases; unmatched bases: 5. CDR3 length: 16 amino acids. CDR3 residues: CASSSSGGRVTGELFF. The CDR3 nucleotides are TGTGCCAGCAGTTCTAGCGGGGGGCGGGTCACCGGGGAGCTGTTTTTT.

This rearrangement joins TRBV6-4 to TRBJ1-2; D uncertain. CDR1 is MRHNA, CDR2 SNTAGT, per germline. The CDR3 covers 13 residues. V dropped 2 bases and J dropped 4 bases, with 8 bases sitting between them. The CDR3, as DNA: TGTGCCAGCAGTGACGGAGGCGGCTATGGCTACACCTTC. This encodes CASSDGGGYGYTF.

V gene TRBV6-4 combines with J gene TRBJ1-2; D ambiguous. The CDR3 has 15 residues. CDR1 and CDR2 from the germline V gene are MRHNA and SNTAGT. V dropped 6 bases and J dropped 0 bases, with 14 bases sitting between them. CDR3 in DNA: TGTGCCAGCAGAGTGACCCCGGGAACTAACTATGGCTACACCTTC. It codes for CASRVTPGTNYGYTF.

The V gene is TRBV2, the J gene TRBJ2-5; perhaps TRBD1 as D (6 bases). The CDR3 totals 14 residues. Between the trimmed V and J ends, which lost 4 bases and 2 bases, there was a span of 11 bases. The germline V gene has CDR1 SNHLY and CDR2 FYNNEI. The CDR3 region is CASSGPGAQETQYF. The DNA for the CDR3 is TGTGCCAGCAGTGGGCCAGGGGCACAAGAGACCCAGTACTTC. The complete variable domain, with remaining parts taken from reference TRBV2 and TRBJ2-5, reads EPEVTQTPSHQVTQMGQEVILRCVPISNHLYFYWYRQILGQKVEFLVSFYNNEISEKSEIFDDQFSVERPDGSNFTLKIRSTKLEDSAMYFCASSGPGAQETQYFGPGTRLLVL.

CDR3 sequence (DNA): TGTGCCAGCAAAGTACAGGGCAGTCATGGCTACACCTTC. It translates to CASKVQGSHGYTF. The rearrangement joins TRBV2 to TRBJ1-2, with D perhaps TRBD1 (6 bases). Germline CDR1 SNHLY, CDR2 FYNNEI. The CDR3 is 13 residues long. V was trimmed by 7 bases and J by 6 bases, leaving 15 bases between them.

The chain recombines TRBV29-1 with TRBJ2-3; 7 nucleotides align to TRBD1. In germline, CDR1 is SQVTM, CDR2 ANQGSEA. CDR3 length: 13 amino acids. V gave up 6 bases and J gave up 2 bases; unmatched junction bases: 5. CDR3 bases: TGCAGCGTACAGGGGCAATACACAGATACGCAGTATTTT. It encodes CSVQGQYTDTQYF.

The chain couples TRBV4-1 to TRBJ2-7; D not resolved. V was clipped by 1 base and J by 3 bases, with 7 bases between them. This CDR3 is built from 13 residues. The V gene's germline CDR1 is MGHRA and CDR2 YSYEKL. CDR3: CASSQAIYYEQYF. For the CDR3, the DNA is TGCGCCAGCAGCCAAGCGATCTACTACGAGCAGTACTTC.

This clone came up a few times. The rearrangement uses TRBV7-9 and TRBJ1-5; weak D call: TRBD1 (6 bases). Per the germline V gene, CDR1 is SEHNR and CDR2 is FQNEAQ (reference sequence). V lost 3 bases and J lost 3, with 12 bases in between. This CDR3 is 15 amino acids long. In DNA form, the CDR3 reads TGTGCCAGCAGCTTTACCAGGGGCGACAATCAGCCCCAGCATTTT. Protein product: CASSFTRGDNQPQHF.

The CDR3 DNA reads TGTGCCAGCAGTGGGGCGGGGGCGCGTGAGACCCAGTACTTC. It translates to CASSGAGARETQYF. The chain recombines TRBV2 with TRBJ2-5, with a tentative D call TRBD2 (7 bases). Trimming removed 4 bases from V and 5 bases from J, with 14 bases in between. This CDR3 has 14 residues. The germline gives CDR1 SNHLY, CDR2 FYNNEI.

The V and J genes are TRBV30 and TRBJ1-1, with TRBD1 matching 7 bases. With 4 bases clipped from V and 4 bases from J, the junction kept 6 bases outside the gene matches. This CDR3 is built from 13 residues. Germline V lookup: CDR1 GTSNPN, CDR2 SVGIG (reference sequence). The CDR3 protein is CAWNRGMSTEAFF. CDR3 bases: TGTGCCTGGAACAGGGGAATGAGCACTGAAGCTTTCTTT.

This sequence joins TRBV19 and TRBJ2-7; the match to TRBD1 covers 10 bases. The CDR3 length is 15 residues. J was trimmed by 5 bases and V by 5 bases; bases with no gene match: 9. Germline CDR1 LNHDA, CDR2 SQIVND (reference sequence). The CDR3 DNA is TGTGCCAGTAGTCCTTGGACAGGGGGAGTACACGAGCAGTACTTC. Its translation: CASSPWTGGVHEQYF.

This chain uses TRBV6-1 with TRBJ1-6, with D uncertain. The CDR3 contains 11 residues. Per germline, CDR1 MNHNS and CDR2 SASEGT. The germline V and J ends were trimmed by 3 bases and 10 bases, with 4 bases remaining between them. The CDR3 bases are TGTGCCAGCAGTGAGAGATCACCCCTCCACTTT. As protein: CASSERSPLHF.

This chain links TRBV6-1 with TRBJ1-5; 8 bases agree with TRBD1. Germline-derived CDR1 and CDR2 are MNHNS and SASEGT. The V segment lost 0 bases and the J segment 5 bases; nucleotides outside the gene matches: 9. The CDR3 contains 17 residues. DNA for the CDR3: TGTGCCAGCAGTGAAGCAAGGGCAGGGGGCTCGTATCAGCCCCAGCATTTT. This sequence encodes CASSEARAGGSYQPQHF.

The rearrangement uses TRBV11-2 and TRBJ2-7; D is perhaps TRBD1 (5 bases). The V end was cut by 11 bases, the J end by 3 bases, with 26 bases between. This CDR3 region has 16 residues. Germline-derived CDR1 and CDR2 are SGHAT and FQNNGV. The CDR3 region has the DNA TGTGCCGTACTACATAGCACTGGAACAGGTTACTACGAGCAGTACTTC. Translated: CAVLHSTGTGYYEQYF. Based on the CDR3 plus reference TRBV11-2 and TRBJ2-7, the full variable domain is EAGVAQSPRYKIIEKRQSVAFWCNPISGHATLYWYQQILGQGPKLLIQFQNNGVVDDSQLPKDRFSAERLKGVDSTLKIQPAKLEDSAVYLCAVLHSTGTGYYEQYFGPGTRLTVT.

This clone was observed once. V gene TRBV7-9 combines with J gene TRBJ2-5, with TRBD1 as a possible D gene (6 bases). CDR1 and CDR2 from the germline V gene are SEHNR and FQNEAQ (reference sequence). The CDR3 covers 14 residues. Trimming shortened V by 5 bases and J by 2 bases, and 12 bases separated the two germline ends. In DNA, the CDR3 is TGTGCCAGCAGCCTCGCAGGGGCACAAGAGACCCAGTACTTC. It is translated as CASSLAGAQETQYF.